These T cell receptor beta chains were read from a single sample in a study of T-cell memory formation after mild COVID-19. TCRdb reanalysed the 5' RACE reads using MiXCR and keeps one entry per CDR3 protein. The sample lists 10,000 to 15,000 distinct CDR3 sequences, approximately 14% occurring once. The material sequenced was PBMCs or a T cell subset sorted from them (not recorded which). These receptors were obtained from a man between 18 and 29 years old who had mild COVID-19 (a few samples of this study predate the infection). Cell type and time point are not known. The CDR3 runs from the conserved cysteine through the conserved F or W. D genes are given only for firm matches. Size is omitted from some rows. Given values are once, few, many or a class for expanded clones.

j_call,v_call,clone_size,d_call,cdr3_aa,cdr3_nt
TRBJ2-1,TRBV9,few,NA,CASSVVGGVGQAVSSYNEQFF,TGTGCCAGCAGCGTAGTAGGGGGGGTGGGCCAGGCGGTGAGCTCCTACAATGAGCAGTTCTTC
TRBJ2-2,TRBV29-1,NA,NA,CSVEQGRGSGELFF,TGCAGCGTTGAACAGGGGAGGGGGTCCGGGGAGCTGTTTTTT
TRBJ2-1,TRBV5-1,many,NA,CASSLLGSYNEQFF,TGCGCCAGCAGCTTGCTGGGCTCCTACAATGAGCAGTTCTTC
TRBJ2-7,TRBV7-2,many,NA,CASSSGGSSYEQYF,TGTGCCAGCAGCTCCGGCGGTTCCTCCTACGAGCAGTACTTC
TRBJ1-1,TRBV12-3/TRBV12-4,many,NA,CASSPGYTEAFF,TGTGCCAGCAGCCCGGGGTACACTGAAGCTTTCTTT
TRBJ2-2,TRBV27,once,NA,CASSLNTGELFF,TGTGCCAGCAGTTTAAACACCGGGGAGCTGTTTTTT
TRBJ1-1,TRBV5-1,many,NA,CASSAQAVTEAFF,TGCGCCAGCAGCGCTCAGGCGGTCACTGAAGCTTTCTTT
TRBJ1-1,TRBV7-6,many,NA,CASSVGAGAANTEAFF,TGTGCCAGCAGCGTAGGTGCAGGGGCAGCGAACACTGAAGCTTTCTTT
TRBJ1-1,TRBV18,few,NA,CASSPQDTVNTEAFF,TGTGCCAGCTCACCGCAGGACACCGTGAACACTGAAGCTTTCTTT
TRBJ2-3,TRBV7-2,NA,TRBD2,CASSLIAGAGDTQYF,TGTGCCAGCAGCTTAATAGCGGGGGCGGGGGATACGCAGTATTTT
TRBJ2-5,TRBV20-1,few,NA,CSARDPPRGGYQETQYF,TGCAGTGCTAGAGACCCCCCGAGGGGGGGTTATCAAGAGACCCAGTACTTC
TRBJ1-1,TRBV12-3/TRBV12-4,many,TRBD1,CASRGTTGVIAFF,TGTGCCAGCAGGGGGACCACAGGGGTGATAGCTTTCTTT
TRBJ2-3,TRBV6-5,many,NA,CASSYSIFSDTQYF,TGTGCCAGCAGTTACTCGATTTTTTCAGATACGCAGTATTTT
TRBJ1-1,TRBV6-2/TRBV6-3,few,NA,CASRTSQANTEAFF,TGTGCCAGCAGAACCTCACAGGCGAACACTGAAGCTTTCTTT
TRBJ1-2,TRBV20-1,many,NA,CSAGPGYGKGYTF,TGCAGTGCTGGACCCGGCTACGGGAAAGGCTACACCTTC
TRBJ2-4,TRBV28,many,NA,CASSTVLGNIQYF,TGTGCCAGCAGTACCGTCCTGGGAAACATTCAGTACTTC
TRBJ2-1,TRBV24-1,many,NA,CATSDLLQYEQFF,TGTGCCACCAGTGATTTGCTTCAGTATGAGCAGTTCTTC
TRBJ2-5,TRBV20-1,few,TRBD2,CSALGHERGSRHAEETQYF,TGCAGCGCCCTAGGTCATGAGCGGGGGTCACGACATGCAGAAGAGACCCAGTACTTC
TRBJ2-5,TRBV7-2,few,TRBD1,CASSLDAQGAAQYF,TGTGCCAGCAGCTTAGATGCTCAGGGGGCGGCCCAGTACTTC
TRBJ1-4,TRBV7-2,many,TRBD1,CASSLLPPDRVRPNEKLFF,TGTGCCAGCAGCTTATTACCCCCCGACAGGGTGAGGCCTAATGAAAAACTGTTTTTT
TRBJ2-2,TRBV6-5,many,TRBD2,CASSDALGLAGGPNTGELFF,TGTGCCAGCAGTGACGCCTTGGGACTAGCGGGGGGTCCGAACACCGGGGAGCTGTTTTTT
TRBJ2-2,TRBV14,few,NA,CASSQVSRETGELFF,TGTGCCAGCAGCCAAGTTAGCAGGGAAACCGGGGAGCTGTTTTTT
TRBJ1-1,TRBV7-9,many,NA,CASSRFDSSPEAFF,TGTGCCAGCAGCCGTTTCGACAGCTCCCCTGAAGCTTTCTTT
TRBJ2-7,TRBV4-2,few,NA,CDSSQGATFSYEQYF,TGTGACAGCAGCCAAGGGGCTACGTTCTCCTACGAGCAGTACTTC
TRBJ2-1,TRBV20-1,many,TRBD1,CSATQDRGLVDEQFF,TGCAGTGCTACCCAGGACAGGGGGCTTGTCGATGAGCAGTTCTTC
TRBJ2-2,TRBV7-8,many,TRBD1,CASSLVGPSPGQSYGNTGELFF,TGTGCCAGCAGCTTAGTAGGCCCATCTCCGGGACAGTCTTACGGGAACACCGGGGAGCTGTTTTTT
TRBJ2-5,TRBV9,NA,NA,CASSPRGGWTQYF,TGTGCCAGCAGCCCTCGGGGCGGCTGGACCCAGTACTTC
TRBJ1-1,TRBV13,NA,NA,CASSFIRTVIHDTEAFF,TGTGCCAGCAGCTTTATCAGGACAGTAATTCACGACACTGAAGCTTTCTTT
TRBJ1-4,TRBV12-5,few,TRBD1,CAGIPGQGNEKLFF,TGTGCTGGGATCCCGGGACAGGGGAATGAAAAACTGTTTTTT
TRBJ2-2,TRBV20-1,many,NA,CSARLRGTNTGELFF,TGCAGTGCTAGACTACGGGGGACGAACACCGGGGAGCTGTTTTTT
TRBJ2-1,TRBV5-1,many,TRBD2,CASSWGAGGRYEQFF,TGCGCCAGCAGCTGGGGAGCGGGGGGGCGGTATGAGCAGTTCTTC
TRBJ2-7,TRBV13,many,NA,CASSLSQTHLYEQYF,TGTGCCAGCAGCTTAAGCCAAACCCACCTCTACGAGCAGTACTTC
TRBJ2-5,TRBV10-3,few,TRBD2,CAISPSGGAETQYF,TGTGCCATCAGTCCAAGCGGGGGGGCAGAGACCCAGTACTTC
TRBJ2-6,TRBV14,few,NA,CASSPYGVGANVLTF,TGTGCCAGCAGCCCATACGGGGTCGGGGCCAACGTCCTGACTTTC
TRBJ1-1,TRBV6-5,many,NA,CASSLQGNTEAFF,TGTGCCAGCAGTCTACAGGGGAACACTGAAGCTTTCTTT
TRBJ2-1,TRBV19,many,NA,CASSITGRYNEQFF,TGTGCCAGTAGTATCACAGGGAGATACAATGAGCAGTTCTTC
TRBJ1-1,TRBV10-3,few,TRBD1,CAISDLDAGTGRGATEAFF,TGTGCCATCAGTGACTTAGACGCCGGGACAGGACGGGGGGCCACTGAAGCTTTCTTT
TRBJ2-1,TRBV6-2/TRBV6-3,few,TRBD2,CASSRSGGPGNEQFF,TGTGCCAGCAGTCGGAGCGGGGGGCCGGGGAATGAGCAGTTCTTC
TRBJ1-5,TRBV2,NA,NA,CASSPGLDQPQHF,TGTGCCAGCAGTCCGGGTCTTGATCAGCCCCAGCATTTT
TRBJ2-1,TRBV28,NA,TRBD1,CASRRTGTGGLNEQFF,TGTGCCAGCAGACGAACCGGGACAGGGGGCCTCAATGAGCAGTTCTTC
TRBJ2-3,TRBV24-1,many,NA,CATSDRTADTQYF,TGTGCCACCAGTGACAGGACAGCCGATACGCAGTATTTT
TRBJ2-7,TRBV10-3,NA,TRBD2,CAISAGGDYEQYF,TGTGCCATCAGTGCGGGAGGGGACTACGAGCAGTACTTC
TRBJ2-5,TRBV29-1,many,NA,CSVEEAGQETQYF,TGCAGCGTTGAAGAAGCAGGGCAGGAGACCCAGTACTTC
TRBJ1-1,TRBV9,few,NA,CASSPRRELNTEAFF,TGTGCCAGCAGCCCGCGTAGAGAGCTGAACACTGAAGCTTTCTTT
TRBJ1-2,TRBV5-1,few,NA,CASSLAPRVGWIDGYTF,TGCGCCAGCAGCTTGGCCCCCAGGGTAGGGTGGATAGATGGCTACACCTTC
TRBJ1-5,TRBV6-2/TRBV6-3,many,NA,CAAGAGASSPQHF,TGTGCCGCCGGGGCAGGGGCGTCTTCGCCCCAGCATTTT
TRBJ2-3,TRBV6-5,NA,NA,CASRAGATDTQYF,TGTGCCAGCAGAGCAGGGGCCACAGATACGCAGTATTTT
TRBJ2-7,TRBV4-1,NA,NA,CASSLANERLYEQYF,TGCGCCAGCAGCCTGGCTAACGAGCGACTCTACGAGCAGTACTTC
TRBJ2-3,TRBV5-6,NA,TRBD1,CASSSPYRGITGTDTQYF,TGTGCCAGCAGCTCCCCGTACAGGGGCATCACGGGCACAGATACGCAGTATTTT
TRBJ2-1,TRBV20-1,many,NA,CSARAVTESSYNEQFF,TGCAGTGCTAGAGCGGTGACAGAAAGCTCCTACAATGAGCAGTTCTTC